This TCR beta chain was sequenced for a study of beta chain features in type 1 diabetes. Overall study: Sorted cell examination encompassed 100,000,000 or so cells across all samples.

Worth noting for this clone: Its specificity is unknown.

Points from the study as a whole: Among all four CD4+ subsets, Type 1 diabetes patients had TCRB CDR3s that were moderately but significantly shorter. VDJ junctions from patients with type 1 diabetes contained fewer insertions and more deletions.

Every bit of the isolated RNA underwent reverse transcription, so sequencing read expressed TCRB transcripts. Libraries were prepared by immunoSEQ multiplex PCR; TCRdb keeps only in-frame clonotypes and omits some of them. The repertoire holds 25,000 or so clones, 60% to 80% seen once, with roughly 2.2% in the top ten. The receptor was isolated from a woman in her thirties or forties in good health. The material sequenced was Tregs from blood.

DNA of the CDR3: TGCGCCAGCAGCATCGGACAGGGCGATGAAAAACTGTTTTTT. Translated, it gives CASSIGQGDEKLFF. The chain combines TRBV5-1 with TRBJ1-4, with 8 bases that match TRBD1. The V and J ends lost 4 bases and 6 bases, in that order; junction bases with no gene match: 5. This CDR3 spans 14 amino acids. CDR1 is SGHRS, CDR2 YFSETQ, per germline.